Below, 14 T cell receptor beta chains from the same sample are listed, as sequenced in a study. In TCRdb, the 5' RACE reads were re-called with MiXCR into one record per CDR3 protein. The table has around 50,000 distinct CDR3 sequences, 17% seen once. Sequencing used naive CD4+ T cells sorted from blood. Subset here: naive CD4+ T cells, CD4+CD45RA+CD25-. Receptors were obtained from a female donor with breast cancer.

V and J are TRBV5-1 and TRBJ2-5; D remains unclear. The CDR3 contains 15 residues. The V and J ends lost 0 bases and 1 base respectively, with 10 bases between them. Germline loops: CDR1 SGHRS, CDR2 YFSETQ. The chain's CDR3 is CASSLAGPRQETQYF. DNA for the CDR3: TGCGCCAGCAGCTTGGCCGGACCCCGCCAAGAGACCCAGTACTTC.

This clonotype was seen ten or more times. V is TRBV6-1 and J is TRBJ2-5; D is uncertain. Per germline, CDR1 MNHNS and CDR2 SASEGT. Trimming shortened V by 2 bases and J by 7 bases, and 14 bases separated the two germline ends. This CDR3 has 14 amino acids. The CDR3 DNA sequence: TGTGCCAGCAGTGAATTGGCGAGTCGGAGGACCCAGTACTTC. This codes for CASSELASRRTQYF.

This clonotype was observed a few times. This rearrangement joins TRBV5-1 to TRBJ1-6; D is possibly TRBD1 (6 bases). Trimming took off 1 base at V and 5 bases at J, with 13 bases between the two ends. CDR1 SGHRS and CDR2 YFSETQ come from the germline V gene. The CDR3 loop spans 16 amino acids. The CDR3 bases are TGCGCCAGCAGCTTGACGGGGGGCCGGAATAATTCACCCCTCCACTTT. It yields the protein CASSLTGGRNNSPLHF.

V usage is TRBV7-2 and J usage is TRBJ1-1; 7 nucleotides agree with TRBD1. Germline CDR1 SGHTA, CDR2 FQGNSA. The CDR3 consists of 15 residues. Losses at the gene ends were 2 bases for V and 5 bases for J; bases not matched to a gene: 8. CDR3 sequence reads: CASSLHKGARTEAFF. The CDR3 DNA follows: TGTGCCAGCAGCTTACATAAGGGGGCGCGGACTGAAGCTTTCTTT.

Concerning this clonotype: A much more abundant neighbour one base away suggests this may be a read error. The chain couples TRBV5-1 to TRBJ2-2; no clear D gene. V was cut by 3 bases and J by 0 bases, with 9 bases left in between. CDR3 length: 15 residues. Germline V CDR1 and CDR2: SGHRS, YFSETQ. The CDR3 nucleotides read TGCGCCAGCAGCTCGGCTGCAGCGAACACCGGGGAGCTGTTTTTT. Translated: CASSSAAANTGELFF.

This clonotype was picked up many times. This chain joins TRBV29-1 and TRBJ2-7, with TRBD2 identical over 8 bases. Trimming cost V 5 bases and J 5 bases; bases outside gene matches: 8. Germline CDR1 SQVTM, CDR2 ANQGSEA. This CDR3 is 13 amino acids long. CDR3 in amino acids: CSVRSGGPHEQYF. The DNA for the CDR3 is TGCAGCGTTAGGTCGGGGGGGCCCCACGAGCAGTACTTC.

This clonotype was seen a handful of times. The chain recombines TRBV5-1 with TRBJ1-6, with TRBD1 matching over 9 bases. CDR1 and CDR2 (germline): SGHRS, YFSETQ. The length of the CDR3 is 15 residues. V was clipped by 4 bases and J by 4 bases; unmatched bases: 3. The CDR3 protein is CASSPGTGYNSPLHF. The CDR3 DNA reads as TGCGCCAGCAGCCCAGGGACAGGGTATAATTCACCCCTCCACTTT.

The chain joins TRBV7-8 to TRBJ1-1; D remains unclear. V lost 3 bases to trimming and J lost 6 bases, with 11 bases between them. The germline V gene encodes CDR1 SGHVS and CDR2 FQNEAQ. CDR3 length equals 13 residues. The CDR3 sequence is CASSFEVRSEAFF. As DNA, the CDR3 is TGTGCCAGCAGCTTCGAGGTACGGTCTGAAGCTTTCTTT.

By share of the sample, this clonotype is medium-sized (0.01 to 0.1%). This chain joins TRBV20-1 and TRBJ2-3; the D gene is possibly TRBD1 (6 bases). V was clipped by 5 bases and J by 2 bases, with 14 bases between them. The germline gives CDR1 DFQATT, CDR2 SNEGSKA (reference sequence). The CDR3 has 14 residues. The DNA of the CDR3 is TGCAGTGCTGCAGGACAGCCTCTCACAGATACGCAGTATTTT. Protein sequence: CSAAGQPLTDTQYF.

The chain is built from TRBV7-8 and TRBJ2-5; D perhaps matches TRBD2 (5 bases). The V end was cut by 1 base, the J end by 5 bases, with 8 bases between. This CDR3 contains 13 residues. Germline lookup yields CDR1 SGHVS and CDR2 FQNEAQ. CDR3 residues: CASSLGSGETQYF. The CDR3 DNA follows: TGTGCCAGCAGCTTAGGTTCGGGGGAGACCCAGTACTTC.

In this sample, this clonotype turned up many times. The chain recombines TRBV24-1 with TRBJ2-1; 10 bases are shared with TRBD1. V lost 10 bases to trimming and J lost 6 bases; unmatched junction nucleotides: 5. The CDR3 runs 13 residues. Germline assignment: CDR1 KGHDR and CDR2 SFDVKD. The CDR3 sequence: CATRQGAINEQFF. The CDR3 DNA follows: TGTGCCACTCGACAGGGGGCGATCAATGAGCAGTTCTTC.

V usage is TRBV5-1 and J usage is TRBJ2-6, with D unresolved. The ends were cut back, 5 bases at V and 0 bases at J, with 15 bases in the middle. The CDR3 contains 17 residues. Germline lookup yields CDR1 SGHRS and CDR2 YFSETQ. The CDR3 DNA reads as TGCGCCAGCAGTTCGGACGGGCCTAGCTCTGGGGCCAACGTCCTGACTTTC. Amino acid sequence: CASSSDGPSSGANVLTF.

This chain joins TRBV7-9 and TRBJ2-2, with D uncertain. CDR3 length: 16 residues. Deletions cut 5 bases from V and 0 bases from J, with 13 bases between. Germline loops: CDR1 SEHNR, CDR2 FQNEAQ (reference sequence). In DNA form, the CDR3 reads TGTGCCAGCAGCGGAAAGGCCAACTCGAACACCGGGGAGCTGTTTTTT. It specifies CASSGKANSNTGELFF.

This sequence joins TRBV4-2 and TRBJ1-2; a weak D match, TRBD1 (6 bases). V was trimmed by 0 bases and J by 6 bases, leaving 20 bases between them. The CDR3 is 17 residues long. Germline-derived CDR1 and CDR2 are LGHNA and YNFKEQ. The chain's CDR3 is CASSQEIYGGVPHGYTF. The CDR3 region has the DNA TGTGCCAGCAGCCAAGAGATTTATGGGGGCGTTCCCCATGGCTACACCTTC.